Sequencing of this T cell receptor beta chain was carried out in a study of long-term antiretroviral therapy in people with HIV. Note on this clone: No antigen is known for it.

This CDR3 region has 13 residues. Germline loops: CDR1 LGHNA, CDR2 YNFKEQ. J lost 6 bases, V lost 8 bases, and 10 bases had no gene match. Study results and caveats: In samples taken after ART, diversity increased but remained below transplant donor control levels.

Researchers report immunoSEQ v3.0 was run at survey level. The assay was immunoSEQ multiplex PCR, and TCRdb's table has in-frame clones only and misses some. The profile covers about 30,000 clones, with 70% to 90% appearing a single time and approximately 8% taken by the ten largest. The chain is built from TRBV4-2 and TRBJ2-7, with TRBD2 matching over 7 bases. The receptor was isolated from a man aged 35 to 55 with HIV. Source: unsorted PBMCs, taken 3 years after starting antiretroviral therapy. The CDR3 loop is CASSESASGEQYF. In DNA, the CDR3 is TGTGCCAGCTCCGAGAGTGCTAGCGGCGAGCAGTACTTC.